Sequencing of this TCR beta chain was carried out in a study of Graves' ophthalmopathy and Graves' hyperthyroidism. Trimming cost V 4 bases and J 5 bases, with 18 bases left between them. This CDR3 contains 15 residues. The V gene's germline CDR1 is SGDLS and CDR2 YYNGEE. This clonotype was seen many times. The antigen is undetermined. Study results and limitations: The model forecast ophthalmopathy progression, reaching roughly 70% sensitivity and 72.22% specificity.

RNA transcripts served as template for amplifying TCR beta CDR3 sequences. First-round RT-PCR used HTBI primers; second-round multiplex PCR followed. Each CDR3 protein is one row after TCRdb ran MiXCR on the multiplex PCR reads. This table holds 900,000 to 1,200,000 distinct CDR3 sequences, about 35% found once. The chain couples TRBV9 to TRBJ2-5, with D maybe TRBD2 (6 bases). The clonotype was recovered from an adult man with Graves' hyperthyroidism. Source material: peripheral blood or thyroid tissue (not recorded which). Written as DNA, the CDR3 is TGTGCCAGCAGCCCATCCGGGACGGCGGGGGAGACCCAGTACTTC. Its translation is CASSPSGTAGETQYF.